These T cell receptor beta chains were read from a single sample in a study of shared clonotypes between healthy human individuals. Clones were sequenced by immunoSEQ multiplex PCR, and TCRdb holds only the in-frame ones, with some missing. The repertoire includes approximately 590,000 clones, over 95% of them detected once, and about 0.11% sits in the top ten. What was sequenced was naive CD8+ T cells sorted from blood. These receptors came from a woman in her twenties or thirties in good health. Each CDR3 is given with its conserved first and last residue. Fields, in order: D gene, clone size, CDR3 length, J gene, V gene, CDR3 DNA, CDR3 protein. A D gene is named only where the DNA matches it firmly. The size entry is marked missing in some rows and otherwise reads once, few, many or a size class.

D: TRBD2
size: NA
length: 16
J: TRBJ2-7
V: TRBV28
DNA: TGTGCCAGCAGATCCGGGACTAGCGGGAGGGCTCGGGAGCAGTACTTC
CDR3: CASRSGTSGRAREQYF

D: TRBD2
size: NA
length: 16
J: TRBJ2-5
V: TRBV5-6
DNA: TGTGCCAGCAGCGACGGACTAGCGGGTAGTGGAGAGACCCAGTACTTC
CDR3: CASSDGLAGSGETQYF

D: TRBD1
size: NA
length: 16
J: TRBJ2-1
V: TRBV6-5
DNA: TGTGCCAGCAGTTCAACCGGGACAGGTGCCTACAATGAGCAGTTCTTC
CDR3: CASSSTGTGAYNEQFF

D: NA
size: NA
length: 15
J: TRBJ2-1
V: TRBV14
DNA: TGTGCCAGCAGCCGAACACAGGGCAGGTACAATGAGCAGTTCTTC
CDR3: CASSRTQGRYNEQFF

D: NA
size: NA
length: 13
J: TRBJ1-2
V: TRBV6-6
DNA: TGTGCCACTTCAGGAAACATGGACTATGGCTACACCTTC
CDR3: CATSGNMDYGYTF

D: NA
size: NA
length: 16
J: TRBJ2-5
V: TRBV19
DNA: TGTGCCAGTAGTATAACGGGACCAGTGACCCAAGAGACCCAGTACTTC
CDR3: CASSITGPVTQETQYF

D: NA
size: once
length: 14
J: TRBJ1-2
V: TRBV6-5
DNA: TGTGCCAGCACCGTAGGGTGGGGAGTAGATGGCTACACCTTC
CDR3: CASTVGWGVDGYTF

D: NA
size: NA
length: 13
J: TRBJ2-1
V: TRBV27
DNA: TGTGCCAGCAGCCCCGGATTAGGCGATGAGCAGTTCTTC
CDR3: CASSPGLGDEQFF

D: NA
size: NA
length: 14
J: TRBJ1-5
V: TRBV30
DNA: TGTGCCTCAAGAATAGGGGGGGATTCGGTGCCCCAGCATTTT
CDR3: CASRIGGDSVPQHF

D: NA
size: NA
length: 19
J: TRBJ2-3
V: TRBV28
DNA: TGTGCCAGCAGTTTCCCCTCGTCAGGAGGTCCCTTCTACACAGATACGCAGTATTTT
CDR3: CASSFPSSGGPFYTDTQYF

D: NA
size: NA
length: 15
J: TRBJ2-6
V: TRBV27
DNA: TGTGCCAGCACCCACGGTAGCTCTGGGGCCAACGTCCTGACTTTC
CDR3: CASTHGSSGANVLTF

D: TRBD2
size: NA
length: 17
J: TRBJ2-3
V: TRBV15
DNA: TGTGCCACCCGGCCTGGGACTAGCGGGAGCACGGCAGATACGCAGTATTTT
CDR3: CATRPGTSGSTADTQYF

D: NA
size: NA
length: 15
J: TRBJ1-3
V: TRBV7-8
DNA: TGTGCCAGCAGCTTAGGGCAGTACCTTGGAAACACCATATATTTT
CDR3: CASSLGQYLGNTIYF

D: NA
size: NA
length: 14
J: TRBJ2-1
V: TRBV6-5
DNA: TGTGCCAGCAGTTACAGGGGCTACTACAATGAGCAGTTCTTC
CDR3: CASSYRGYYNEQFF

D: TRBD2
size: NA
length: 18
J: TRBJ2-3
V: TRBV6-1
DNA: TGTGCCAGCAGTGAAGCGCCGGGACTAGGATCTAGCACAGATACGCAGTATTTT
CDR3: CASSEAPGLGSSTDTQYF

D: TRBD1
size: NA
length: 18
J: TRBJ2-7
V: TRBV4-2
DNA: TGTGCCAGCAGCCAAGATTTGGACAGGGGGCTCTTAGTCTACGAGCAGTACTTC
CDR3: CASSQDLDRGLLVYEQYF

D: NA
size: NA
length: 15
J: TRBJ2-7
V: TRBV5-1
DNA: TGCGCCAGCAGCTTGGGCGGGTTACAAGGGGACGAGCAGTACTTC
CDR3: CASSLGGLQGDEQYF

D: TRBD2
size: NA
length: 15
J: TRBJ2-3
V: TRBV7-8
DNA: TGTGCCAGCAGCTTATGGCGGGAGAGGACAGATACGCAGTATTTT
CDR3: CASSLWRERTDTQYF

D: TRBD1
size: NA
length: 16
J: TRBJ2-5
V: TRBV28
DNA: TGTGCCAGCAGGCCAAGACAGGGGGCGGGGCAAGAGACCCAGTACTTC
CDR3: CASRPRQGAGQETQYF

D: NA
size: few
length: 14
J: TRBJ1-1
V: TRBV28
DNA: TGTGCCAGCAGTTTAGAGGGTTTGGGGACTGAAGCTTTCTTT
CDR3: CASSLEGLGTEAFF

D: TRBD2
size: NA
length: 13
J: TRBJ2-1
V: TRBV5-6
DNA: TGTGCCAGTACTAGCGGGAGCTCTGGTGAGCAGTTCTTC
CDR3: CASTSGSSGEQFF

D: NA
size: NA
length: 11
J: TRBJ2-3
V: TRBV30
DNA: TGTGCCCCCCAAGGGGTCGATACGCAGTATTTT
CDR3: CAPQGVDTQYF

D: TRBD1
size: NA
length: 15
J: TRBJ2-7
V: TRBV18
DNA: TGTGCCAGCTCCCCCGGGACAGCTACCTACTACGAGCAGTACTTC
CDR3: CASSPGTATYYEQYF

D: NA
size: NA
length: 16
J: TRBJ1-2
V: TRBV27
DNA: TGTGCCAGCAGTTTAAACGGACTCCCCCAGGACTATGGCTACACCTTC
CDR3: CASSLNGLPQDYGYTF

D: NA
size: NA
length: 12
J: TRBJ1-5
V: TRBV19
DNA: TGTGCCAGTGGAGGGATTGATCAGCCCCAGCATTTT
CDR3: CASGGIDQPQHF

D: NA
size: NA
length: 14
J: TRBJ1-5
V: TRBV19
DNA: TGTGCCAGTAGCACAGGACGGTGGGATCAGCCCCAGCATTTT
CDR3: CASSTGRWDQPQHF

D: NA
size: NA
length: 20
J: TRBJ2-1
V: TRBV5-1
DNA: TGCGCCAGCAGCTTCTCTCAAGGAGGGCCGGTTTCCCTATCCTACAATGAGCAGTTCTTC
CDR3: CASSFSQGGPVSLSYNEQFF

D: NA
size: NA
length: 13
J: TRBJ1-1
V: TRBV7-2
DNA: TGTGCCAGCAGCTTAAGGACAGACACTGAAGCTTTCTTT
CDR3: CASSLRTDTEAFF

D: TRBD2
size: NA
length: 13
J: TRBJ2-1
V: TRBV29-1
DNA: TGCAGCGCTGGGACTAGCGGATACAATGAGCAGTTCTTC
CDR3: CSAGTSGYNEQFF

D: NA
size: NA
length: 11
J: TRBJ1-2
V: TRBV19
DNA: TGTGCCACGGGGGAGAACTATGGCTACACCTTC
CDR3: CATGENYGYTF

D: TRBD1
size: NA
length: 15
J: TRBJ1-3
V: TRBV6-1
DNA: TGTGCCAGCGTTATAACAGGGGAGTCCAGGGACACCATATATTTT
CDR3: CASVITGESRDTIYF

D: NA
size: NA
length: 17
J: TRBJ2-7
V: TRBV6-1
DNA: TGTGCCAGCAGTGAAGATCGTCGTAGAGGGGGTTCCTACGAGCAGTACTTC
CDR3: CASSEDRRRGGSYEQYF

D: NA
size: NA
length: 13
J: TRBJ1-2
V: TRBV28
DNA: TGTGCCAGCAGTTTCGGTGGTCACTATGGCTACACCTTC
CDR3: CASSFGGHYGYTF

D: NA
size: NA
length: 13
J: TRBJ1-2
V: TRBV5-6
DNA: TGTGCCAGCAGACCGGCCGTGGACTATGGCTACACCTTC
CDR3: CASRPAVDYGYTF

D: TRBD2
size: NA
length: 14
J: TRBJ2-7
V: TRBV27
DNA: TGTGCCAGCAGTGCAAGCGGGGGATTTTACGAGCAGTACTTC
CDR3: CASSASGGFYEQYF

D: NA
size: NA
length: 14
J: TRBJ2-7
V: TRBV12-5
DNA: TGTGCTAGTGGCACCGGGCCTGGGGGATACGAGCAGTACTTC
CDR3: CASGTGPGGYEQYF

D: TRBD1
size: NA
length: 13
J: TRBJ2-7
V: TRBV6-1
DNA: TGTGCCAGCGGGACAGGGGGCTTTTACGAGCAGTACTTC
CDR3: CASGTGGFYEQYF

D: TRBD1
size: NA
length: 14
J: TRBJ1-5
V: TRBV7-9
DNA: TGTGCCAGCAGACAGGGGGGGAGCAATCAGCCCCAGCATTTT
CDR3: CASRQGGSNQPQHF

D: TRBD2
size: NA
length: 16
J: TRBJ2-5
V: TRBV25-1
DNA: TGTGCCAGCAGTGAATCGGGTAGCGGGAGGAGGGAGACCCAGTACTTC
CDR3: CASSESGSGRRETQYF

D: NA
size: NA
length: 13
J: TRBJ1-1
V: TRBV7-8
DNA: TGTGCCAGCAGCTTAGGCCCGGCCTCCAAAGCTTTCTTT
CDR3: CASSLGPASKAFF

D: NA
size: NA
length: 13
J: TRBJ1-4
V: TRBV5-6
DNA: TGTGCCAGCAGCTTTTCCAGGGGTGAAAAACTGTTTTTT
CDR3: CASSFSRGEKLFF

D: TRBD1
size: few
length: 15
J: TRBJ1-1
V: TRBV30
DNA: TGTGCCTGGATATCACCTCGGACAGGGTCCGCTGAAGCTTTCTTT
CDR3: CAWISPRTGSAEAFF

D: NA
size: NA
length: 13
J: TRBJ2-7
V: TRBV27
DNA: TGTGCCAGCAGTTCAACCGGGGCCTACGAGCAGTACTTC
CDR3: CASSSTGAYEQYF

D: NA
size: NA
length: 14
J: TRBJ1-5
V: TRBV7-9
DNA: TGTGCCAGCAGCTTTGGCGGGGAGGATCAGCCCCAGCATTTT
CDR3: CASSFGGEDQPQHF

D: NA
size: NA
length: 13
J: TRBJ2-7
V: TRBV19
DNA: TGTGCCAGTAGTATAGGTGAGGGCTACGAGCAGTACTTC
CDR3: CASSIGEGYEQYF

D: NA
size: NA
length: 14
J: TRBJ1-5
V: TRBV6-6
DNA: TGTGCCAGCGGGGGGCGAGGCCGTATTCAGCCCCAGCATTTT
CDR3: CASGGRGRIQPQHF

D: TRBD1
size: once
length: 14
J: TRBJ2-7
V: TRBV19
DNA: TGTGCCAGCGAAGACAGGGGGGGATCCTACGAGCAGTACTTC
CDR3: CASEDRGGSYEQYF

D: NA
size: NA
length: 16
J: TRBJ2-5
V: TRBV9
DNA: TGTGCCAGCAGCACCCGGAGGGGGGGAGGCCAAGAGACCCAGTACTTC
CDR3: CASSTRRGGGQETQYF

D: TRBD2
size: NA
length: 16
J: TRBJ2-1
V: TRBV27
DNA: TGTGCCAGCAGTTTAGGGGCGGGAGTCCCCCACAATGAGCAGTTCTTC
CDR3: CASSLGAGVPHNEQFF

D: NA
size: NA
length: 15
J: TRBJ2-7
V: TRBV19
DNA: TGTGCCAGTAGTCCCCGGAAGGGGCACACCTACGAGCAGTACTTC
CDR3: CASSPRKGHTYEQYF

D: NA
size: NA
length: 17
J: TRBJ2-3
V: TRBV7-8
DNA: TGTGCCAGCAGCTTAGGAGAGGCGGGGCTCAGCACAGATACGCAGTATTTT
CDR3: CASSLGEAGLSTDTQYF

D: NA
size: NA
length: 17
J: TRBJ2-3
V: TRBV28
DNA: TGTGCCAGCAGTTTATCTTCCGAGACAGAATACACAGATACGCAGTATTTT
CDR3: CASSLSSETEYTDTQYF

D: NA
size: NA
length: 13
J: TRBJ1-1
V: TRBV7-3
DNA: TGTGCCAGCAGTTATGGGGGAGCCACTGAAGCTTTCTTT
CDR3: CASSYGGATEAFF

D: NA
size: NA
length: 18
J: TRBJ2-3
V: TRBV7-7
DNA: TGTGCCAGCAGCCCCCAGCCCGCTTACAGAGAGGGCACAGATACGCAGTATTTT
CDR3: CASSPQPAYREGTDTQYF